These T cell receptor beta chains were read from a single sample in a study of PD-1 blockade in classical Hodgkin lymphoma. The repertoire was sequenced with immunoSEQ multiplex PCR; TCRdb's copy has only in-frame clones and lacks some. Among fewer than 40,000 clones listed, approximately 94% were seen once. The sample was peripheral blood mononuclear cells (PBMCs). The source is a human donor with classical Hodgkin lymphoma. The CDR3 runs from the conserved cysteine through the conserved F or W. A D gene is named only where the DNA matches it firmly. Rows give clone size only sometimes, using once, few, many, or a class for an expanded clone.

TRBJ1-1,once,TRBD1,TRBV7-2,CASSPDRVRNTEAFF,TGTGCCAGCAGCCCGGACAGGGTCCGGAACACTGAAGCTTTCTTT
TRBJ2-5,-,-,TRBV4-3,CASSQDLGGGAIQETQYF,TGCGCCAGCAGCCAAGATCTGGGAGGAGGGGCCATCCAAGAGACCCAGTACTTC
TRBJ2-1,-,TRBD2,TRBV6-4,CASSDSSGSYNEQFF,TGTGCCAGCAGTGACTCGAGCGGGAGTTACAATGAGCAGTTCTTC
TRBJ1-2,-,TRBD1,TRBV4-3,CASSQGSGTGANYGYTF,TGCGCCAGCAGCCAAGGATCGGGGACAGGGGCTAACTATGGCTACACCTTC
TRBJ1-4,-,-,TRBV6-1,CASQSGSRGEKLFF,TGTGCCAGCCAATCCGGGTCCCGAGGAGAAAAACTGTTTTTT
TRBJ2-7,-,-,TRBV10-3,CATRDTYEQYF,TGTGCCACCCGGGACACCTACGAGCAGTACTTC
TRBJ1-2,-,-,TRBV7-9,CASSRAVELLYGYTF,TGTGCCAGCAGTCGTGCGGTCGAACTTCTCTATGGCTACACCTTC
TRBJ2-5,-,-,TRBV10-3,CAIGTARETQYF,TGTGCCATCGGGACCGCCCGAGAGACCCAGTACTTC
TRBJ2-1,-,-,TRBV15,CATSRGSYNEQFF,TGTGCCACCAGCAGGGGATCCTACAATGAGCAGTTCTTC
TRBJ2-3,-,-,TRBV18,CASSLPDSTDTQYF,TGTGCCAGCTCATTACCGGACAGCACAGATACGCAGTATTTT
TRBJ2-7,-,-,TRBV28,CASSFTQEVLRYEQYF,TGTGCCAGCAGTTTCACCCAGGAGGTACTAAGGTACGAGCAGTACTTC
TRBJ1-1,-,TRBD1,TRBV7-6,CASSRTGGLTEAFF,TGTGCCAGCAGCCGGACAGGGGGCTTGACTGAAGCTTTCTTT
TRBJ2-1,-,-,TRBV5-6,CASRPAARRSYNEQFF,TGTGCCAGCAGGCCCGCCGCGCGCCGCTCCTACAATGAGCAGTTCTTC
TRBJ2-7,-,-,TRBV7-8,CASSLMYEQYF,TGTGCCAGCAGCTTAATGTACGAGCAGTACTTC
TRBJ2-1,-,TRBD1,TRBV7-9,CASSLEGPGGFYNEQFF,TGTGCCAGCAGCTTAGAGGGGCCAGGGGGCTTCTACAATGAGCAGTTCTTC
TRBJ2-7,-,TRBD1,TRBV6-5,CASRPGTGGRYEQYF,TGTGCCAGCAGACCCGGGACAGGGGGCCGATACGAGCAGTACTTC
TRBJ2-1,-,TRBD2,TRBV10-3,CAISERLAGDNNEQFF,TGTGCCATCAGTGAGCGACTAGCGGGGGACAACAATGAGCAGTTCTTC
TRBJ1-1,-,-,TRBV6-4,CASSGLGTLNTEAFF,TGTGCCAGCAGTGGACTCGGAACCTTGAACACTGAAGCTTTCTTT
TRBJ1-2,-,-,TRBV18,CASSPLGGHYGYTF,TGTGCCAGCTCACCTCTGGGAGGACATTATGGCTACACCTTC
TRBJ2-1,-,TRBD2,TRBV9,CASSRLAWSGDEQFF,TGTGCCAGCTCCCGACTAGCATGGTCGGGGGATGAGCAGTTCTTC
TRBJ2-2,-,-,TRBV5-6,CASSWDMNTGELFF,TGTGCCAGCAGCTGGGACATGAACACCGGGGAGCTGTTTTTT
TRBJ2-7,-,-,TRBV5-8,CASSFRLVAYEQYF,TGTGCCAGCAGCTTTCGACTAGTAGCCTACGAGCAGTACTTC
TRBJ1-6,-,-,TRBV7-9,CASSLQGIGSPLHF,TGTGCCAGCAGCTTACAAGGGATCGGATCACCCCTCCACTTT
TRBJ1-3,-,-,TRBV5-1,CASSTGAVGNTIYF,TGCGCCAGCAGTACCGGGGCGGTGGGAAACACCATATATTTT
TRBJ2-7,-,TRBD1,TRBV7-6,CASSWDRGYEQYF,TGTGCCAGCAGCTGGGACAGGGGGTACGAGCAGTACTTC
TRBJ2-5,-,-,TRBV4-2,CASSQRGGRETQYF,TGTGCCAGCAGCCAAAGGGGGGGTAGGGAGACCCAGTACTTC
TRBJ1-3,-,-,TRBV2,CASSEAAGAGNTIYF,TGTGCCAGCAGTGAAGCAGCCGGTGCTGGAAACACCATATATTTT
TRBJ2-7,once,-,TRBV27,CASSLGGDSTYEQYF,TGTGCCAGCAGTTTAGGCGGGGACAGCACCTACGAGCAGTACTTC
TRBJ2-3,-,TRBD2,TRBV12-5,CASGPTDIAGSSTDTQYF,TGTGCTAGTGGTCCGACCGACATAGCGGGATCTAGCACAGATACGCAGTATTTT
TRBJ2-7,-,-,TRBV7-9,CASSFQYEQYF,TGTGCCAGCAGCTTCCAGTACGAGCAGTACTTC
TRBJ2-1,-,TRBD2,TRBV7-9,CASSGFNEQFF,TGTGCCAGTAGCGGGTTCAATGAGCAGTTCTTC
TRBJ2-5,-,-,TRBV27,CASSLLGGETQYF,TGTGCCAGCAGTTTATTAGGGGGGGAGACCCAGTACTTC
TRBJ2-2,-,TRBD1,TRBV28,CASSTFNSDRGPTGELFF,TGTGCCAGCAGTACCTTTAATTCAGACAGGGGACCCACCGGGGAGCTGTTTTTT
TRBJ1-1,-,-,TRBV5-6,CASSPWRRNTEAFF,TGTGCCAGCAGCCCCTGGCGGAGGAACACTGAAGCTTTCTTT
TRBJ2-7,-,-,TRBV6-5,CASSWVRGTYEQYF,TGTGCCAGCAGTTGGGTCAGGGGCACCTACGAGCAGTACTTC
TRBJ2-7,-,-,TRBV7-8,CASSLEGHFYEQYF,TGTGCCAGCAGCTTAGAGGGACACTTCTACGAGCAGTACTTC
TRBJ2-7,few,TRBD2,TRBV6-4,CASSDSLAGSYEQYF,TGTGCCAGCAGTGACTCACTAGCGGGCTCCTACGAGCAGTACTTC
TRBJ2-2,-,-,TRBV18,CASSPPLAALTESNTGELFF,TGTGCCAGCTCACCACCGCTGGCAGCCCTGACAGAATCAAACACCGGGGAGCTGTTTTTT
TRBJ2-3,-,TRBD2,TRBV30,CARGLAGASDTQYF,TGTGCCCGGGGACTAGCGGGAGCGTCAGATACGCAGTATTTT
TRBJ1-1,-,TRBD1,TRBV5-4,CASSSQGKGTEAFF,TGTGCCAGCAGCTCACAGGGGAAAGGCACTGAAGCTTTCTTT
TRBJ2-7,once,TRBD1,TRBV29-1,CSAQGASYEQYF,TGCAGCGCTCAGGGGGCTTCCTACGAGCAGTACTTC
TRBJ2-6,-,-,TRBV21-1,CASTAGTGSSGANVLTF,TGTGCCAGCACCGCCGGGACAGGAAGCTCTGGGGCCAACGTCCTGACTTTC
TRBJ2-7,-,-,TRBV10-3,CAISESGSEQYF,TGTGCCATCAGTGAGTCAGGCTCCGAGCAGTACTTC
TRBJ2-5,-,-,TRBV5-1,CASSAQGREETQYF,TGCGCCAGCAGCGCACAGGGAAGGGAAGAGACCCAGTACTTC
TRBJ1-6,-,TRBD1,TRBV14,CASSQGPQGESYNSPLHF,TGTGCCAGCAGCCAAGGCCCCCAGGGGGAGTCCTATAATTCACCCCTCCACTTT
TRBJ2-7,-,TRBD2,TRBV7-2,CASSLATSGSVRSYEQYF,TGTGCCAGCAGCTTAGCTACTAGCGGGAGCGTGCGGTCCTACGAGCAGTACTTC
TRBJ1-3,-,-,TRBV30,CAWSESSGNTIYF,TGTGCCTGGAGTGAGAGCTCTGGAAACACCATATATTTT
TRBJ2-1,-,-,TRBV11-1,CASSPVGPYNEQFF,TGTGCCAGCAGCCCAGTCGGCCCCTACAATGAGCAGTTCTTC
TRBJ1-4,once,-,TRBV9,CASRTSTNEKLFF,TGTGCCAGCAGGACATCAACTAATGAAAAACTGTTTTTT
TRBJ1-5,-,TRBD1,TRBV19,CASSTGQGMYQPQHF,TGTGCCAGTAGTACTGGACAGGGGATGTATCAGCCCCAGCATTTT
TRBJ1-5,-,TRBD1,TRBV19,CASSAHRGRVPQHF,TGTGCCAGTAGTGCCCACAGGGGGCGGGTACCCCAGCATTTT
TRBJ2-7,-,-,TRBV7-2,CASSLDSHEQYF,TGTGCCAGCAGCTTAGATTCCCACGAGCAGTACTTC
TRBJ2-2,-,-,TRBV4-2,CASSQGTHEGNTGELFF,TGTGCCAGCAGCCAGGGGACCCACGAAGGAAACACCGGGGAGCTGTTTTTT
TRBJ2-5,-,TRBD2,TRBV30,CAWSEGRGHVETQYF,TGTGCCTGGAGTGAAGGGAGGGGCCACGTCGAGACCCAGTACTTC
TRBJ2-5,-,-,TRBV5-1,CASSLSGAGETQYF,TGCGCCAGCAGCTTATCGGGGGCAGGGGAGACCCAGTACTTC
TRBJ1-2,-,TRBD1,TRBV28,CASTSGGRGRYGYTF,TGTGCCAGCACCTCAGGGGGCAGGGGGAGATATGGCTACACCTTC